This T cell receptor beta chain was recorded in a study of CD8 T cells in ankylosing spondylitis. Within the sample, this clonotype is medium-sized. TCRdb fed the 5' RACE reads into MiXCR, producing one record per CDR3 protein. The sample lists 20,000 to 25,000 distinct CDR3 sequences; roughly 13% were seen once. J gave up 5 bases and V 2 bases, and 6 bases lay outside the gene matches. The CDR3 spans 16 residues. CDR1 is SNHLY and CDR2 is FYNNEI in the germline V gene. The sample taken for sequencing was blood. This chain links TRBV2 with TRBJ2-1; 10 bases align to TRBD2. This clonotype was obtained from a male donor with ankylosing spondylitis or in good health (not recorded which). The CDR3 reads CASSERAGGFDNEQFF. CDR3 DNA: TGTGCCAGCAGTGAACGAGCGGGAGGGTTTGACAATGAGCAGTTCTTC. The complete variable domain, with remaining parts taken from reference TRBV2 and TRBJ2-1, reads EPEVTQTPSHQVTQMGQEVILRCVPISNHLYFYWYRQILGQKVEFLVSFYNNEISEKSEIFDDQFSVERPDGSNFTLKIRSTKLEDSAMYFCASSERAGGFDNEQFFGPGTRLTVL.